This T cell receptor (beta chain) originates from a study of cytomegalovirus exposure and HLA in healthy donors. V lost 0 bases and J 8 bases, leaving 17 bases between the germline ends. The CDR3 is 16 residues long. CDR1 and CDR2 from the germline V gene are SGHRS and YFSETQ. A multiplex PCR was run with 60 Vbeta primers and 13 Jbeta primers. Sequencing used immunoSEQ multiplex PCR; TCRdb keeps in-frame clones, though not all of them. Found here are 110,000 or so clones, roughly 70% of them singletons; the top ten hold roughly 10%. This clone was seen a few times. The genes are TRBV5-1 and TRBJ1-4; maybe TRBD1 (5 bases). The TCR sequence derives from a woman between 45 and 60 years old in good health and CMV-seropositive. The sequenced material came from PBMCs. CDR3 region: CASSLAPAQGREKLFF. Written as DNA, the CDR3 is TGCGCCAGCAGCTTGGCCCCGGCTCAGGGTCGGGAAAAACTGTTTTTT.